These T cell receptor beta chains were read from a single sample in a study of spatial heterogeneity in lung cancer. TCRdb reanalysed the 5' RACE reads using MiXCR and keeps one entry per CDR3 protein. The data show about 26,000 distinct CDR3 sequences, with around 13% seen just once and around 23% held by the top ten. Sequenced material: PBMCs, taken at surgery. These receptors came from a female donor with early-stage non-small cell lung cancer. The CDR3 runs from the conserved cysteine through the conserved F or W. D genes are given only for firm matches. Clone size, where shown, is once, few, many, or a class for clones that have expanded.

J | size | V | D | CDR3 | DNA
TRBJ2-1 | many | TRBV12-3/TRBV12-4 | TRBD2 | CASSLGGGTSGRNEQFF | TGTGCCAGCAGCCTTGGGGGGGGGACTAGCGGGAGAAATGAGCAGTTCTTC
TRBJ2-3 | many | TRBV4-2 | - | CASSQDPAGFADTQYF | TGTGCCAGCAGCCAAGATCCCGCGGGTTTTGCAGATACGCAGTATTTT
TRBJ1-4 | - | TRBV12-3/TRBV12-4 | - | CASSPDGAEKLFF | TGTGCCAGCAGTCCGGACGGAGCGGAAAAACTGTTTTTT
TRBJ2-3 | many | TRBV25-1 | TRBD1 | CASSVQGVTDTQYF | TGTGCCAGCAGTGTTCAGGGGGTGACAGATACGCAGTATTTT
TRBJ1-1 | many | TRBV3-1 | TRBD1 | CASSQDGQGVSAEAFF | TGTGCCAGCAGCCAAGATGGCCAGGGGGTTTCGGCTGAAGCTTTCTTT
TRBJ2-5 | once | TRBV28 | - | CASSSLAPDDLEETQYF | TGTGCCAGCAGTTCCCTGGCCCCCGATGACCTGGAAGAGACCCAGTACTTC
TRBJ1-6 | many | TRBV6-1 | TRBD1 | CASSEVGQGESPLHF | TGTGCCAGCAGTGAAGTCGGACAGGGGGAATCACCCCTCCACTTT
TRBJ1-1 | - | TRBV6-5 | - | CASRGRGVDTEAFF | TGTGCCAGCCGGGGTCGGGGTGTGGACACTGAAGCTTTCTTT
TRBJ1-1 | many | TRBV12-3/TRBV12-4 | TRBD1 | CASSLSGGGAGNTEAFF | TGTGCCAGCAGTTTATCAGGGGGCGGAGCGGGGAACACTGAAGCTTTCTTT
TRBJ2-2 | many | TRBV12-3/TRBV12-4 | - | CASSRTRGRTGELFF | TGTGCCAGCAGTCGGACAAGGGGTCGTACCGGGGAGCTGTTTTTT
TRBJ1-1 | - | TRBV6-6 | - | CASRVLGSGDTEAFF | TGTGCCAGCAGAGTTCTAGGTTCGGGGGACACTGAAGCTTTCTTT
TRBJ2-3 | once | TRBV5-4 | TRBD1 | CASSRDSTSTDTQYF | TGTGCCAGCAGCCGGGACAGTACTAGCACAGATACGCAGTATTTT
TRBJ2-6 | - | TRBV27 | - | CASSGLESGANVLTF | TGTGCCAGCAGTGGCTTGGAGTCGGGGGCCAACGTCCTGACTTTC
TRBJ2-7 | many | TRBV28 | - | CASSLQDGTYEQYF | TGTGCCAGCAGTTTACAGGACGGAACCTACGAGCAGTACTTC